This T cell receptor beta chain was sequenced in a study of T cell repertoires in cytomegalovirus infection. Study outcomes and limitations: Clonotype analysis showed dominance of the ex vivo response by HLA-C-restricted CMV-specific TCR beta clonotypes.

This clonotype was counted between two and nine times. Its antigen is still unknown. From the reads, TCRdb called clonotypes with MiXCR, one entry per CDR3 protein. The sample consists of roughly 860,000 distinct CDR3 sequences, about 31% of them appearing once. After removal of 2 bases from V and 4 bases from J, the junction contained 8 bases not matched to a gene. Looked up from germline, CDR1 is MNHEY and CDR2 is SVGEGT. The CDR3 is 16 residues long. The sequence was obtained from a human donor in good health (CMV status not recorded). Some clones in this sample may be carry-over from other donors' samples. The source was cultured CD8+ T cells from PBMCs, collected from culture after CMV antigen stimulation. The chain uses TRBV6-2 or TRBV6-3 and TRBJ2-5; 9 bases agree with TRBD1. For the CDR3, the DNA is TGTGCCAGCAGTTACGTGAACAGGGGGCTAGGAGAGACCCAGTACTTC. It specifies CASSYVNRGLGETQYF.